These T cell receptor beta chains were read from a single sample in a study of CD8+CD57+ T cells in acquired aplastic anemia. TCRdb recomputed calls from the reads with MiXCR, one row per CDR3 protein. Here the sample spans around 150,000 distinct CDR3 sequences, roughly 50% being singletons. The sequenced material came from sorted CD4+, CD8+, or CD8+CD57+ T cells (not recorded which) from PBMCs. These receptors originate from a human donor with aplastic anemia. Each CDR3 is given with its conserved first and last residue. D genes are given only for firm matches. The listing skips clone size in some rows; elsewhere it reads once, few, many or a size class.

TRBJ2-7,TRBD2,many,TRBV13,CASSFRGRGPAYEQYF,TGTGCCAGCAGCTTCCGCGGGAGGGGCCCCGCCTACGAGCAGTACTTC
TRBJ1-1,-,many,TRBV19,CASVARGRAEAFF,TGTGCCAGTGTCGCCAGAGGGAGGGCTGAAGCTTTCTTT
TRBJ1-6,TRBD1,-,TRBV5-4,CASSEGQGSNSPLHF,TGTGCCAGCAGCGAGGGACAGGGAAGTAATTCACCCCTCCACTTT
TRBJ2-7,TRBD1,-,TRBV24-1,CATSDRTGEAYEQYF,TGTGCCACCAGTGATCGGACAGGGGAGGCCTACGAGCAGTACTTC
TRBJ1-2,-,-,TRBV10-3,CAIRGTLDVSGYTF,TGTGCCATCAGGGGGACACTGGACGTTAGTGGCTACACCTTC
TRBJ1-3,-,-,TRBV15,CATSRRGGGGNTIYF,TGTGCCACCAGCAGGCGGGGAGGGGGAGGAAACACCATATATTTT
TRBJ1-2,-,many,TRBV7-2,CASSNWHNYGYTF,TGTGCCAGCAGCAACTGGCATAACTATGGCTACACCTTC
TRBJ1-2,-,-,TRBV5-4,CASSPKDSGYGYTF,TGTGCCAGCAGCCCCAAGGACAGCGGATATGGCTACACCTTC
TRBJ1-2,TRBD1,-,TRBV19,CASSISGTGRDLRGYTF,TGTGCCAGTAGTATATCAGGGACAGGGAGAGATCTGCGGGGCTACACCTTC
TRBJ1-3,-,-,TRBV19,CASSNPGSGNTIYF,TGTGCCAGTAGTAATCCGGGGTCCGGAAACACCATATATTTT
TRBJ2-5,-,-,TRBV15,CATSSPEGAVIGETQYF,TGTGCCACCAGCAGCCCCGAAGGGGCAGTGATCGGGGAGACCCAGTACTTC
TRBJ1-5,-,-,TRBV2,CASSDDQNQPQHF,TGTGCCAGCAGTGATGACCAAAATCAGCCCCAGCATTTT
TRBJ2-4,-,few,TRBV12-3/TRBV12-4,CASRRGIGDTFLAKNIQYF,TGTGCCAGCAGACGGGGGATCGGGGATACTTTTCTAGCCAAAAACATTCAGTACTTC
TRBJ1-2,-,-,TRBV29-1,CSVWGGADGYTF,TGCAGCGTTTGGGGGGGCGCGGATGGCTACACCTTC
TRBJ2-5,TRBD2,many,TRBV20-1,CSAARTSGSLETQYF,TGCAGTGCTGCCCGGACTAGCGGGAGTCTAGAGACCCAGTACTTC
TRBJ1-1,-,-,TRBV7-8,CASSLSTKNTEAFF,TGTGCCAGCAGCTTGAGCACCAAGAACACTGAAGCTTTCTTT
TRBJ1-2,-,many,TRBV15,CATSREVFGSDYGYTF,TGTGCCACCAGCAGAGAGGTGTTCGGGTCCGACTATGGCTACACCTTC
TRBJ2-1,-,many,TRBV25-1,CASTGSSYNEQFF,TGTGCCAGCACAGGGAGCTCCTACAATGAGCAGTTCTTC
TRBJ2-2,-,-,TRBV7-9,CAIHRMGSGELFF,TGTGCCATCCACCGGATGGGGTCCGGGGAGCTGTTTTTT
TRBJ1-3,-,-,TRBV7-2,CASTTGNTIYF,TGTGCCAGCACTACGGGAAACACCATATATTTT
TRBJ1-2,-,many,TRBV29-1,CSVGAEEDYGYTF,TGCAGCGTTGGGGCTGAAGAGGACTATGGCTACACCTTC
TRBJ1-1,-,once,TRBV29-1,CSADAKTEAFF,TGCAGCGCTGACGCGAAGACTGAAGCTTTCTTT
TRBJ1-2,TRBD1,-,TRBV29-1,CSSYDRVGLRSYGYTF,TGCAGCAGTTACGACAGGGTTGGTCTTAGAAGCTATGGCTACACCTTC
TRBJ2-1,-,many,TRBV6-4,CASSDSPGVYNEQFF,TGTGCCAGCAGTGACTCCCCGGGGGTCTACAATGAGCAGTTCTTC
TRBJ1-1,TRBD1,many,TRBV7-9,CASSLSPSRQGNTEAFF,TGTGCCAGCAGCTTATCCCCCTCTCGACAGGGTAACACTGAAGCTTTCTTT
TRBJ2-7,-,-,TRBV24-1,CATSGPGAYEQYF,TGTGCCACCAGTGGTCCGGGGGCCTACGAGCAGTACTTC
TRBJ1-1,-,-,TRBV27,CASSLLGLGVDPEAFF,TGTGCCAGCAGTTTATTGGGACTAGGGGTCGACCCTGAAGCTTTCTTT
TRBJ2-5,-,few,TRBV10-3,CAASGLQETQYF,TGTGCCGCGTCTGGACTGCAAGAGACCCAGTACTTC
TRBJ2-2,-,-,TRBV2,CASRGTSANTGELFF,TGTGCCAGCAGGGGGACGTCCGCGAACACCGGGGAGCTGTTTTTT
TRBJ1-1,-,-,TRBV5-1,CASSFQPGTNTEAFF,TGCGCCAGCAGCTTCCAACCCGGGACGAACACTGAAGCTTTCTTT
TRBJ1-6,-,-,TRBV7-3,CASSLRQDNSPLHF,TGTGCCAGCAGCTTAAGGCAGGATAATTCACCCCTCCACTTT
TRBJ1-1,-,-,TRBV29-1,CSVERSRNTEAFF,TGCAGCGTTGAAAGGTCGCGTAACACTGAAGCTTTCTTT
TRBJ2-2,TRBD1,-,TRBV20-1,CSARQGNTRELFF,TGCAGTGCGAGACAGGGAAACACCCGGGAGCTGTTTTTT
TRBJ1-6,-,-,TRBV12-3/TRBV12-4,CASSPLGTNHRIVPLHF,TGTGCCAGCAGTCCTCTCGGGACAAATCACCGAATCGTTCCCCTCCACTTT
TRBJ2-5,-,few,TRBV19,CASSPDRRRKETQYF,TGTGCCAGTAGTCCTGACAGGAGAAGAAAGGAGACCCAGTACTTC
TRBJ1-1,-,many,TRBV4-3,CASSQVSGGEAFF,TGCGCCAGCAGCCAAGTTTCCGGGGGTGAAGCTTTCTTT
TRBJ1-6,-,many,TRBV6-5,CASSYPPENNSPLHF,TGTGCCAGCAGTTACCCCCCTGAGAATAATTCACCCCTCCACTTT
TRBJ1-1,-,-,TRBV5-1,CASSLGQGRAFF,TGCGCCAGCAGCTTGGGGCAGGGGAGGGCTTTCTTT
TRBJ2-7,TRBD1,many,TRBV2,CASGTGTYEQYF,TGTGCCAGCGGGACAGGGACCTACGAGCAGTACTTC
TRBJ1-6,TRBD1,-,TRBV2,CASSEAGTVGNSPLHF,TGTGCCAGCAGTGAAGCCGGGACAGTCGGTAATTCACCCCTCCACTTT
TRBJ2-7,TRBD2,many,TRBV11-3,CASSLIGGASYEQYF,TGTGCCAGCAGCTTAATCGGGGGGGCCTCCTACGAGCAGTACTTC
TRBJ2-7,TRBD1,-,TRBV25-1,CASSDMDRGSYEQYF,TGTGCCAGCAGTGATATGGACAGGGGATCCTACGAGCAGTACTTC